This paragraph reports one TCR beta chain. Its antigen is not known. The junction shows a germline mismatch at one end, possibly a read error. The data were taken from a study of cytomegalovirus exposure and HLA in healthy donors. About the study: Researchers previously reported finding about 110 million unique TCR beta sequences from some 180 million T cells.

CDR1 is SEHNR, CDR2 FQNEAQ, per germline (reference sequence). The CDR3 runs 14 residues. Notes on the study in general: Listed as cytomegalovirus-associated were 164 TCR beta chains. There were some V segments, including TRBV6-2 and TRBV6-3, excluded as indistinguishable. V- and J-gene trimming of TCR beta was linked (in a later analysis) to a missense DCLRE1C variant.

PCR involved 60 Vbeta and 13 Jbeta primers. The protocol was immunoSEQ multiplex PCR, while the TCRdb copy is restricted to in-frame clones and leaves out a portion. The data show about 140,000 clones, around 90% seen once. Sample: PBMCs. This TCR was sampled from a woman aged 40 to 50 in good health and CMV-seronegative. J is TRBJ1-5 and V is TRBV7-9, with 8 positions matching TRBD1. CDR3 amino acids: CSSSPGTGHQPQHF. CDR3 in DNA: TGTTCCAGCAGCCCCGGGACAGGCCACCAGCCCCAGCATTTT.